The 23 T cell receptor beta chains presented below share a single source sample, sequenced in a study of T cells in women clearing cervical HPV infection. Here immunoSEQ multiplex PCR was the method, and the copy in TCRdb shows in-frame clones only, minus some. This sample contains some 40,000 clones. The sample comprised blood buffy coat. The receptor source for this set is a woman between 18 and 75 years old with a cervical HPV16 infection that either progressed to CIN3+ or cleared (not recorded which).

As to this clone: The read falls 3 residues short of the CDR3 end, and the missing part is taken from the germline J gene. The chain employs TRBV7-2 and TRBJ2-7; 7 nucleotides match TRBD2. This CDR3 has 15 residues. Germline assignment: CDR1 SGHTA and CDR2 FQGNSA. J gave up 6 bases and V 4 bases, and 12 bases lay outside the gene matches. The CDR3 bases that were read are TGTGCCAGCAGCTCCAGCGGGAAGTCGAATCGCGAG. It encodes CASSSSGKSNRE. The CDR3, in full, reads CASSSSGKSNREQYF.

As for this clone: The sequenced fragment ends 3 residues before the CDR3 boundary, so the rest is inferred from the germline J gene. V and J are TRBV6-2 or TRBV6-3 and TRBJ2-2; perhaps TRBD1 as D (5 bases). In germline, CDR1 is MNHEY, CDR2 SVGEGT. The CDR3 is 15 amino acids. The CDR3 loop is CASSYRLVGANVLFF. Partial CDR3 DNA: TGTGCCAGCAGTTACCGACTGGTAGGGGCCAACGTG.

A remark on this clone: Read sequence stops 3 residues before the CDR3 end, and the germline J gene provides the missing end. The chain joins TRBV20-1 to TRBJ2-7, with 11 bases identical to TRBD2. The CDR3 is 17 residues long. V lost 5 bases and J lost 0; bases outside the gene matches: 12. The germline V gene encodes CDR1 DFQATT and CDR2 SNEGSKA (reference sequence). CDR3 region: CSAERVGLAESSYEQYF. The part of the CDR3 DNA that was read is TGCAGTGCTGAGAGGGTGGGACTAGCGGAAAGCTCCTACGAG.

On this clone itself: The DNA ends 3 residues before the CDR3 does, and the rest of the CDR3 is filled in from the germline J gene. The chain couples TRBV2 to TRBJ1-1, with D hard to call. The CDR3 is made up of 14 amino acids. The V gene's germline CDR1 is SNHLY and CDR2 FYNNEI. Trimming stripped 2 bases from V and 2 bases from J, with 9 bases between. CDR3 loop: CASSEFGDNTEAFF. The CDR3 DNA, read in part, is TGTGCCAGCAGTGAATTCGGGGATAACACTGAA.

As to this clone: The CDR3 is cut off 3 residues early in the read; its end comes from the germline J gene. V is TRBV5-6 and J is TRBJ1-5, with D uncertain. The CDR3 loop spans 13 amino acids. Trimming left V 3 bases short and J 5 bases short, with 9 bases between. The germline CDR1 and CDR2 sequences are SGHDT and YYEEEE. CDR3: CASSSQFDQPQHF. The sequenced part of the CDR3 DNA is TGTGCCAGCAGCTCACAGTTCGATCAGCCC.

To note about this clone: The read finishes 3 residues shy of the CDR3 end, and the germline J gene is used to complete it. The chain links TRBV29-1 to TRBJ1-5; D is undetermined. Per germline, CDR1 SQVTM and CDR2 ANQGSEA. The germline V and J ends were trimmed by 4 bases and 3 bases, with 10 bases remaining between them. The CDR3 runs to 13 residues. Incomplete CDR3 DNA: TGCAGCGTTGGACGGGGAAACAATCAGCCC. This gives the protein CSVGRGNNQP. The full CDR3 protein reads CSVGRGNNQPQHF.

Of note for this clone: The read ends 3 residues shy of where the CDR3 ends; the end is completed using the germline J gene. The genes are TRBV4-1 and TRBJ2-7; TRBD1 matches 7 bases. CDR3 length: 15 amino acids. The V gene end was trimmed by 2 bases and the J gene end by 2 bases; junction bases not matched to a gene: 6. CDR1 is MGHRA, CDR2 YSYEKL, per germline. CDR3 DNA, as far as it was read: TGCGCCAGCAGCCAATTCCCAGGGGGAACCTACGAG. This encodes CASSQFPGGTYE. The full-length CDR3 reads as CASSQFPGGTYEQYF.

With regard to this clone: With the read ending 3 residues before the CDR3 end, the germline J gene is used to fill in that end. V gene TRBV11-3 combines with J gene TRBJ2-1, with 9 bases fitting TRBD1. In germline, CDR1 is SGHNT, CDR2 YENEEA. Trimming took 6 bases from V and 5 from J; bases not matched to a gene: 8. This CDR3 is 15 amino acids long. CDR3 sequence reads: CASSSGTGFDNEQFF. CDR3 DNA, as far as it was read: TGTGCCAGCAGTTCCGGGACAGGGTTTGACAATGAG.

About this clone itself: With the read ending 3 residues before the CDR3 end, the germline J gene is used to fill in that end. V is TRBV5-1 and J is TRBJ2-4, with 8 bases identical to TRBD2. Germline CDR1 reads SGHRS; CDR2 reads YFSETQ. Losses at the gene ends were 4 bases for V and 3 bases for J; bases not matched to a gene: 3. This CDR3 has 14 residues. CDR3 bases read: TGCGCCAGCAGCGCGACTAGCGACAAAAACATT. As protein: CASSATSDKNI. The CDR3, in full, reads CASSATSDKNIQYF. Full variable domain (missing parts from reference TRBV5-1 and TRBJ2-4): KAGVTQTPRYLIKTRGQQVTLSCSPISGHRSVSWYQQTPGQGLQFLFEYFSETQRNKGNFPGRFSGRQFSNSRSEMNVSTLELGDSALYLCASSATSDKNIQYFGAGTRLSVL.

For this clone: Its ends do not fully match the called genes, so a read error is possible. The sequenced part of the CDR3 DNA is TGTGCCAGCGGCTTACGGGCGGGAGGTACAGATACG. Its translation is CASGLRAGGTDT. The whole CDR3 sequence is CASGLRAGGTDTQYF. V and J are TRBV7-3 and TRBJ2-3; 8 bases line up with TRBD2. The observed sequence ends 3 residues before the CDR3 terminus, with the missing tail filled in from the germline J gene. The CDR3 runs to 15 residues. Germline V gene data show CDR1 as SGHTA and CDR2 as FQGTGA.

On this clone itself: With the read ending 3 residues before the CDR3 end, the germline J gene is used to fill in that end. J is TRBJ1-3 and V is TRBV20-1; 8 bases map to TRBD1. The germline V gene has CDR1 DFQATT and CDR2 SNEGSKA (reference sequence). This CDR3 region has 14 residues. Trimming removed 2 bases from V and 5 bases from J; junction bases left unmatched: 5. CDR3 bases read: TGCAGTGCTAGACCCCCAGGGGGCAGAAACACC. Its translation: CSARPPGGRNT. The whole CDR3 reads CSARPPGGRNTIYF.

As regards this clone: The CDR3 is cut off 3 residues early in the read; its end comes from the germline J gene. The chain uses TRBV9 and TRBJ2-2, with a weak D call TRBD2 (5 bases). The CDR3 is made up of 15 amino acids. V lost 4 bases to trimming and J lost 4 bases, with 14 bases between them. Per the germline V gene, CDR1 is SGDLS and CDR2 is YYNGEE. The sequenced part of the CDR3 DNA is TGTGCCAGCAGCTCCGTGAGGGCCGGCACCGGGGAG. As protein: CASSSVRAGTGE. The complete CDR3 reads CASSSVRAGTGELFF. The variable domain in full, with the rest retrieved from reference TRBV9 and TRBJ2-2, is DSGVTQTPKHLITATGQRVTLRCSPRSGDLSVYWYQQSLDQGLQFLIQYYNGEERAKGNILERFSAQQFPDLHSELNLSSLELGDSALYFCASSSVRAGTGELFFGEGSRLTVL.

Regarding this clone: The read halts 3 residues ahead of the CDR3 end, with the missing end drawn from the germline J gene. J is TRBJ2-5 and V is TRBV5-6; 7 positions agree with TRBD1. Germline V gene sequence: CDR1 SGHDT, CDR2 YYEEEE. CDR3 size: 14 residues. With V trimmed by 3 bases and J by 1 base, 3 bases remained unmatched. The CDR3 bases that were read are TGTGCCAGCAGCTCCGGGACAGCCCAAGAGACC. It specifies CASSSGTAQET. In full, the CDR3 reads CASSSGTAQETQYF.

On this clone: The CDR3 is cut off 3 residues early in the read; its end comes from the germline J gene. The V call is TRBV20-1, the J call TRBJ1-5; a weak D match, TRBD1 (6 bases). Trimming removed 1 base from V and 3 bases from J, with 7 bases in between. Germline assignment: CDR1 DFQATT and CDR2 SNEGSKA (reference sequence). CDR3 length: 13 amino acids. CDR3 bases read: TGCAGTGCTAGAGGACAGGACAATCAGCCC. Its translation is CSARGQDNQP. The CDR3 reads in full as CSARGQDNQPQHF.

As for this clone: The read finishes 3 residues shy of the CDR3 end, and the germline J gene is used to complete it. The rearrangement links TRBV14 to TRBJ2-2; TRBD1 agrees at 9 bases. Germline values: CDR1 SGHDN, CDR2 FVKESK. This CDR3 contains 15 residues. CDR3 protein: CASSQAPGQGGKLFF. The DNA read from the CDR3 is TGTGCCAGCAGCCAAGCCCCGGGACAGGGTGGAAAG.

Regarding this clone: Read sequence stops 3 residues before the CDR3 end, and the germline J gene provides the missing end. The chain recombines TRBV5-6 with TRBJ1-1; D might be TRBD1 (6 bases). CDR1 is SGHDT and CDR2 is YYEEEE in the germline V gene. V gave up 0 bases and J gave up 5 bases, with 11 bases separating them. The CDR3 is 14 residues long. The CDR3 bases that were read are TGTGCCAGCAGCTTGGAGGGGACACGGACTGAA. Its protein product is CASSLEGTRTE. The complete CDR3 sequence is CASSLEGTRTEAFF.

Worth noting for this clone: The read halts 3 residues ahead of the CDR3 end, with the missing end drawn from the germline J gene. The chain carries TRBV20-1 and TRBJ2-3; 7 bases are shared with TRBD2. From germline, CDR1 is DFQATT and CDR2 SNEGSKA (reference sequence). The CDR3 length is 13 residues. Trimming at V came to 7 bases and at J to 3 bases, leaving 7 bases not matched to a gene. CDR3: CSVWTSITDTQYF. The sequenced part of the CDR3 DNA is TGCAGTGTTTGGACTAGTATTACAGATACG.

About this clone: The DNA ends 3 residues before the CDR3 does, and the rest of the CDR3 is filled in from the germline J gene. The chain joins TRBV30 to TRBJ1-1; D unresolved. The CDR3 is 13 residues long. V lost 5 bases, J lost 4 bases, and 14 bases lay in between. From germline, CDR1 is GTSNPN and CDR2 SVGIG (reference sequence). Partial CDR3 DNA: TGTGCCTGGGCCCTTAAGACGGGCACTGAA. This sequence encodes CAWALKTGTE. In full, the CDR3 reads CAWALKTGTEAFF.

Remarks on this clone: The sequence runs out 3 residues before the end of the CDR3; the remainder is reconstructed from the germline J gene. The rearrangement links TRBV19 to TRBJ2-4; no reliable D call. CDR1 and CDR2 from the germline V gene are LNHDA and SQIVND (reference sequence). The CDR3 spans 13 residues. CDR3 DNA, as far as it was read: TGTGCCAGTACACGCAGCCCTAACTATGGT. Protein: CASTRSPNYG. The entire CDR3 is CASTRSPNYGQYF.

Remarks on this clone: The observed sequence ends 3 residues before the CDR3 terminus, with the missing tail filled in from the germline J gene. V and J are TRBV18 and TRBJ2-1, with a possible D match to TRBD2 (5 bases). The CDR3 runs to 14 residues. V was shortened by 6 bases and J by 5 bases, with 14 bases between the two germline ends. Germline CDR1 and CDR2: KGHSH and LQKENI. The sequenced CDR3 bases are TGTGCCAGCTCCGGGGTCAGGCAAGACAATGAG. Protein: CASSGVRQDNE. The full CDR3 sequence reads CASSGVRQDNEQFF.

On this clone: The DNA ends 3 residues before the CDR3 does, and the rest of the CDR3 is filled in from the germline J gene. The chain carries TRBV7-2 and TRBJ2-5; no definite D call. The CDR3 is 13 residues long. Germline V lookup: CDR1 SGHTA, CDR2 FQGNSA. V was pared by 4 bases and J by 2 bases, with 8 bases between. CDR3 sequence reads: CASSSRVQETQYF. The sequenced CDR3 bases are TGTGCCAGCAGCTCCCGGGTGCAAGAGACC.

This clone counts as medium-sized by frequency. The read finishes 3 residues shy of the CDR3 end, and the germline J gene is used to complete it. The rearrangement joins TRBV7-2 to TRBJ2-7; 7 nucleotides match TRBD2. The CDR3 runs 13 residues. The V gene end was trimmed by 2 bases and the J gene end by 5 bases; junction bases not matched to a gene: 3. The V gene's germline CDR1 is SGHTA and CDR2 FQGNSA. The CDR3 loop reads CASSLTLANEQYF. The CDR3 DNA, read in part, is TGTGCCAGCAGCTTAACACTAGCGAACGAG.

About this clone itself: A junction end diverges from the germline sequence, so it may reflect a read error. The read gets to within 3 residues of the CDR3 end, and the germline J gene fills in the rest. The chain uses TRBV4-2 and TRBJ2-3; 11 bases agree with TRBD2. The germline CDR1 and CDR2 sequences are LGHNA and YNFKEQ. This CDR3 region has 16 residues. Partial CDR3 DNA: TGCGCCAGCAGCCAAGGGGGACTAGCGGTTGGAGATACG. This encodes CASSQGGLAVGDT. Given in full, the CDR3 is CASSQGGLAVGDTQYF.